This T cell receptor (beta chain) was captured in a study of T cell responses to AZD1222 COVID-19 vaccine. Study-wide results and caveats: The number of AZD1222 recipients seropositive at baseline was only five to seven.

Germline CDR1 and CDR2: MNHNY and SVGAGI (reference sequence). CDR3 size: 16 residues. The V gene lost 2 bases and the J gene lost 4 bases, with 17 bases spanning the gap. Concerning this clone itself: No antigen is known for it.

TCRdb's copy holds only in-frame clones and misses some; the assay was immunoSEQ multiplex PCR. The sample totals under 150,000 clones. Sequencing was carried out using peripheral blood. The genes are TRBV6-6 and TRBJ1-2, with D uncertain. The sequence came from an adult in good health. The CDR3 coding sequence is TGTGCCAGCAGTTACCGGAAGGATTCCAGTACCTATGGCTACACCTTC. Amino acids: CASSYRKDSSTYGYTF.